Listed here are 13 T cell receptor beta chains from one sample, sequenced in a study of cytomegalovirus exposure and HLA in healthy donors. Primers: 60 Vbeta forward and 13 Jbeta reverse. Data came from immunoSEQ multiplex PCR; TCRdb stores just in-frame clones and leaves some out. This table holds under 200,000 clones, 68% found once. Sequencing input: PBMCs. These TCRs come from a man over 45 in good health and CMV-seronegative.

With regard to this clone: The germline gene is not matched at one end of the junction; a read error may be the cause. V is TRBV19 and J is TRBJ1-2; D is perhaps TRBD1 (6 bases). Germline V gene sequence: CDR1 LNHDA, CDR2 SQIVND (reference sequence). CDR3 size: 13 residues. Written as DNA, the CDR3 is TGTGCAAGTACGCCGGACAGTCCCTATGGCTACACCTTC. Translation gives CASTPDSPYGYTF. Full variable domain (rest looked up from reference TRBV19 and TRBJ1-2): DGGITQSPKYLFRKEGQNVTLSCEQNLNHDAMYWYRQDPGQGLRLIYYSQIVNDFQKGDIAEGYSVSREKKESFPLTVTSAQKNPTAFYLCASTPDSPYGYTFGSGTRLTVV.

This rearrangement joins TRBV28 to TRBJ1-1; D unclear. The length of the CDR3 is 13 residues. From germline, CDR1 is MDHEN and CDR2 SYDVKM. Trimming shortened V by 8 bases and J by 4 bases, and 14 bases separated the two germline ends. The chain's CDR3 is CASCAVMSTEAFF. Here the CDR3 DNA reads TGTGCCAGCTGTGCGGTAATGAGCACTGAAGCTTTCTTT.

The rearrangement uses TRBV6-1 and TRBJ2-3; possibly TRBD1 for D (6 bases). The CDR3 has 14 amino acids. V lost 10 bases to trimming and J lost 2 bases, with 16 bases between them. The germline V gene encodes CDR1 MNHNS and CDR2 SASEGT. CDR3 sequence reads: CATERQEATDTQYF. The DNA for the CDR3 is TGTGCCACTGAGAGACAGGAGGCCACAGATACGCAGTATTTT.

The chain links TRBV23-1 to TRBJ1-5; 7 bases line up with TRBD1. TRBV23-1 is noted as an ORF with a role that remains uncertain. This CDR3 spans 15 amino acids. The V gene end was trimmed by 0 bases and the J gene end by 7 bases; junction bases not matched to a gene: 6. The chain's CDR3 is CASSQSGQPEQPQHF. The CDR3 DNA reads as TGCGCCAGCAGTCAATCGGGACAGCCAGAGCAGCCCCAGCATTTT.

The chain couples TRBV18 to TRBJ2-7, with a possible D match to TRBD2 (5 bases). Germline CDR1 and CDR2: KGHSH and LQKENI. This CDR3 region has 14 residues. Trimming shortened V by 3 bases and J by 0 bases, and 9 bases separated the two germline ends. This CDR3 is CASSPRANSYEQYF. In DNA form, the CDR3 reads TGTGCCAGCTCACCGAGGGCAAACTCCTACGAGCAGTACTTC.

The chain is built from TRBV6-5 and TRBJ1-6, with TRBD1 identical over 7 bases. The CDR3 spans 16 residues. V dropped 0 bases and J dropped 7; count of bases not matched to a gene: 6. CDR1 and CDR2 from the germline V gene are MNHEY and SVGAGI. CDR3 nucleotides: TGTGCCAGCAGTTACTCAGAGGGGGCAGTAAATTCACCCCTCCACTTT. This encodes CASSYSEGAVNSPLHF.

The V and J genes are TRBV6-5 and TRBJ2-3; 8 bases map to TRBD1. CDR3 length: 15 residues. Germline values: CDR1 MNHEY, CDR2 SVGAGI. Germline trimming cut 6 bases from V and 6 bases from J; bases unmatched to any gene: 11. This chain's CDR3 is CASSPDRGRQDTQYF. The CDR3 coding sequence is TGTGCCAGCAGCCCCGACAGGGGAAGACAGGATACGCAGTATTTT.

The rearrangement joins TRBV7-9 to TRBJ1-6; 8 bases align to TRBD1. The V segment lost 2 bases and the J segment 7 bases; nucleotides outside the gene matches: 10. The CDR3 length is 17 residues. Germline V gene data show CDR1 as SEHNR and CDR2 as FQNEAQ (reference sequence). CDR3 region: CASSLPSGQGPNSPLHF. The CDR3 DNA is TGTGCCAGCAGCTTACCCTCAGGACAGGGCCCCAATTCACCCCTCCACTTT.

CDR3 region: CASSLGLAPFQETQYF. The CDR3 region has the DNA TGTGCCAGCAGCTTGGGGCTAGCGCCCTTCCAAGAGACCCAGTACTTC. The chain combines TRBV5-6 with TRBJ2-5, with a weak D call TRBD2 (6 bases). CDR3 size: 16 residues. Between the trimmed V and J ends, which lost 0 bases and 1 base, there was a span of 13 bases. CDR1 SGHDT and CDR2 YYEEEE come from the germline V gene.

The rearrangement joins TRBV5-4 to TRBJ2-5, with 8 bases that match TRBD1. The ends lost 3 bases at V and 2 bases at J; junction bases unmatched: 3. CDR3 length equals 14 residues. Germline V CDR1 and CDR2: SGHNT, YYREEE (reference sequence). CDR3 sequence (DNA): TGTGCCAGCAGCTCGGACAGGGAGCAAGAGACCCAGTACTTC. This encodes CASSSDREQETQYF.

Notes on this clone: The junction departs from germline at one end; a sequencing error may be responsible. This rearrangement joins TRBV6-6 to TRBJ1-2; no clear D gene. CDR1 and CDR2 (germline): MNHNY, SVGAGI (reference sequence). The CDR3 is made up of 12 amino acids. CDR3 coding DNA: TGTGCCAGCAGTTCACCTAATTATGGCTACACCTTC. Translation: CASSSPNYGYTF.

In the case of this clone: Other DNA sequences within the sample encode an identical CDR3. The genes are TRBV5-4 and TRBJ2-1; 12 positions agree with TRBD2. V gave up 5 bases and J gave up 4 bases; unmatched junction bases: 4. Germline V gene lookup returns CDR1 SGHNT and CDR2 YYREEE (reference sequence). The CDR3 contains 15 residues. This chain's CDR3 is CASSPTSGGYNEQFF. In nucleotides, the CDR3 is TGTGCCAGCAGTCCCACTAGCGGGGGGTACAATGAGCAGTTCTTC.

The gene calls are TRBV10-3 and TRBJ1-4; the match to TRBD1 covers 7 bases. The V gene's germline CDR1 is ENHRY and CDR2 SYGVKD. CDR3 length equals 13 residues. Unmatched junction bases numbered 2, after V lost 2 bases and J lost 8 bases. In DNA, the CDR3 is TGTGCCATCAGTGAGCAGGGGGAGGAAAAACTGTTTTTT. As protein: CAISEQGEEKLFF.